A selection of T cell receptor beta chains follows, all from one sample in a study of blood T cell repertoires in COVID-19. Produced via immunoSEQ multiplex PCR; TCRdb's table is partial and in-frame only. The table has about 400,000 clones, around 86% seen once. Sequenced material: peripheral blood. The receptors shown here come from a woman aged 25 to 39 with active or convalescent COVID-19. Each CDR3 is given without its conserved first and last residue. The order of the fields is V gene, J gene, clone size, CDR3 protein. Part of the rows lack a size; the others show once, few, many or a class for expanded clones.

>TRBV3-1/TRBV3-2|TRBJ1-1|NA
ASSQDRLVIGGTEAF
>TRBV5-6|TRBJ1-3|NA
ASSRGTVYGNTIY
>TRBV19|TRBJ1-2|NA
ASSPRGPYGYT
>TRBV2|TRBJ1-6|few
ASSDPQITVSYNSPLH
>TRBV6-4|TRBJ2-1|once
ASSNGQGDYNEQF
>TRBV4-2|TRBJ2-1|NA
ASSQDYRGEQF
>TRBV15|TRBJ2-7|NA
ATSPSRVGEQY
>TRBV7-2|TRBJ2-3|NA
ASSRDYGTQY
>TRBV19|TRBJ2-1|NA
ASRASGEYNEQF
>TRBV30|TRBJ2-2|NA
AWSRGGTGELF
>TRBV2|TRBJ1-5|NA
ASSTWPGGSSNQPQH
>TRBV29-1|TRBJ1-1|NA
SVDSPGTGIMNTEAF
>TRBV2|TRBJ1-5|NA
ASSSQGQASQPQH
>TRBV2|TRBJ2-7|NA
ATWGGLAGVSYEQY
>TRBV2|TRBJ2-4|NA
ASSGKGSGIAKNIQY
>TRBV9|TRBJ2-1|NA
ASSDRGGSYNEQF
>TRBV6-1|TRBJ1-1|NA
ASSEQTGGLGTEAF
>TRBV7-9|TRBJ1-1|NA
ASSLAGAWNTEAF
>TRBV10-2|TRBJ2-3|NA
ATRKGVTDTQY
>TRBV6-2/TRBV6-3|TRBJ2-2|NA
ASSYPLAGVSGELF
>TRBV2|TRBJ2-7|NA
ASSPEQGPYEQY
>TRBV1|TRBJ1-5|NA
TSSLVGQGANSNQPQH
>TRBV6-5|TRBJ2-7|NA
ASSTNRHLSYEQY
>TRBV7-2|TRBJ2-3|few
ASSLPASGWDTQY
>TRBV2|TRBJ2-2|NA
ASSDSWAGSPNTGELF
>TRBV3-1/TRBV3-2|TRBJ2-7|NA
ASSPGLAEYYEQY
>TRBV2|TRBJ2-6|NA
ASTLWGLPSGANVLT
>TRBV2|TRBJ1-2|once
ASVQGTGGYT
>TRBV25-1|TRBJ1-2|once
ASSGGTAHGYT
>TRBV11-2|TRBJ2-3|NA
ASSPVGAMGTQY
>TRBV19|TRBJ2-1|NA
ASSIGGGGSGRGSYNEQF
>TRBV27|TRBJ2-5|NA
ASSQLLAGGETQY
>TRBV27|TRBJ1-5|NA
ATQQGPYQPQH
>TRBV19|TRBJ1-2|NA
ASSSAGLGST
>TRBV7-9|TRBJ2-1|NA
ASSRAAGLYNEQF
>TRBV6-1|TRBJ2-4|NA
ASSDPTRIQY
>TRBV5-6|TRBJ1-2|few
ASSPLHGGGYT
>TRBV3-1/TRBV3-2|TRBJ2-1|NA
ASSPPGLAGVLNEQF
>TRBV27|TRBJ2-2|once
ASSLRDRGRDEDTGELF
>TRBV6-5|TRBJ1-2|NA
ASSYNQGGGYT
>TRBV3-1/TRBV3-2|TRBJ1-2|NA
ASSQEGTGGGYGYT
>TRBV6-1|TRBJ2-7|NA
ASSEIDGSSYEQY
>TRBV2|TRBJ1-2|NA
ASRAGFYGYT
>TRBV10-3|TRBJ2-2|NA
AIGGIGGATGELF
>TRBV24-1|TRBJ1-1|NA
ATSDNSGGEAF
>TRBV19|TRBJ1-1|NA
ASSSPAEAF
>TRBV4-1|TRBJ1-5|NA
ASSRVGRGASQPQH
>TRBV11-2|TRBJ2-2|NA
ASSHGGSNTGELF
>TRBV7-2|TRBJ2-5|NA
ASNLGGTGAETQY
>TRBV5-1|TRBJ2-7|NA
ASSLVIDSYEQY
>TRBV6-5|TRBJ1-5|once
ASNPIGGNQPQH
>TRBV6-1|TRBJ1-3|NA
ASSEQRLGQFLDGTIY
>TRBV19|TRBJ1-1|once
ASSTPKQGANTEAF
>TRBV6-5|TRBJ1-1|NA
ASSSLLNTEAF
>TRBV4-1|TRBJ1-4|NA
ASSPPRREELF
>TRBV7-2|TRBJ2-7|once
ASSFSGQGPYEQY
>TRBV9|TRBJ1-3|NA
ASSAQGDGNTIY
>TRBV5-4|TRBJ1-4|NA
ASSAGVRATNEKLF